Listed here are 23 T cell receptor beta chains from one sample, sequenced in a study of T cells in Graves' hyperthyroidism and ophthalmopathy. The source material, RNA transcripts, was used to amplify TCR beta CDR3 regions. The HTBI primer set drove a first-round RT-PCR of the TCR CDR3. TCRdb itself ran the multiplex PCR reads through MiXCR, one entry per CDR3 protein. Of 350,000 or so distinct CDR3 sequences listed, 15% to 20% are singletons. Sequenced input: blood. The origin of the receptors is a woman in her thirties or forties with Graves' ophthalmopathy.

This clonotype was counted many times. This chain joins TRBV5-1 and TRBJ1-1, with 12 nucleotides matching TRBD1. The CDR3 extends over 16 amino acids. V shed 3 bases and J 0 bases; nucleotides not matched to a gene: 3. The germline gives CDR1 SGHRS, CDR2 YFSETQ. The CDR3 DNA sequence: TGCGCCAGCAGCTGGGGACAGGGGGCTTTGAACACTGAAGCTTTCTTT. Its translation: CASSWGQGALNTEAFF.

CDR3 sequence (DNA): TGTGCCAGCAGGCCGAGTCGGGCCGGCCCCTACGAGCAGTACTTC. The encoded protein is CASRPSRAGPYEQYF. The V gene is TRBV6-1, the J gene TRBJ2-7; D not certain. V lost 6 bases to trimming and J lost 2 bases, with 17 bases between them. CDR1 and CDR2 (germline): MNHNS, SASEGT. This CDR3 spans 15 amino acids.

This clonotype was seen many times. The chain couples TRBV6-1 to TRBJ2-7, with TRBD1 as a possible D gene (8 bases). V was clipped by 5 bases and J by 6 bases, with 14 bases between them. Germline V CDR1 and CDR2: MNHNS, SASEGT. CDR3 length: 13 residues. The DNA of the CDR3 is TGTGCCAGCAGTAAAACAGGGGGGGGCGAGCAGTACTTC. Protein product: CASSKTGGGEQYF.

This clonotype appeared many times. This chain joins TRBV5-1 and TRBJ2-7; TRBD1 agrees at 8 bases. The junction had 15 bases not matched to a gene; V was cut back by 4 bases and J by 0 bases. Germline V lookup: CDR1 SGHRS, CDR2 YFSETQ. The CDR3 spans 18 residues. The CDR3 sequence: CASSHLTGENPSSYEQYF. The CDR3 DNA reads TGCGCCAGCAGCCATCTGACAGGGGAGAACCCGAGCTCCTACGAGCAGTACTTC.

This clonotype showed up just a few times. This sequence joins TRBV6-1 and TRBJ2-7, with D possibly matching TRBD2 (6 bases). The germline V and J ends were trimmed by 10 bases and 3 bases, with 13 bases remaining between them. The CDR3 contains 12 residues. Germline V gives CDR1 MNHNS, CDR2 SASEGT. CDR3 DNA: TGTGCCATCCCGGGACTGAACTACGAGCAGTACTTC. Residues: CAIPGLNYEQYF.

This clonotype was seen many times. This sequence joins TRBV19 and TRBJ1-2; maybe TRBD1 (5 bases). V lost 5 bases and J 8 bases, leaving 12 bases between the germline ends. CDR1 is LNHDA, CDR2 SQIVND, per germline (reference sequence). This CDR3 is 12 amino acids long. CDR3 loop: CASSGWTNGYTF. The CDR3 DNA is TGTGCCAGTAGTGGATGGACAAACGGCTACACCTTC.

CDR3 DNA sequence: TGTGCCAGCAGTTTAGACAGGGGGTTTGGCAACTCCTACGAGCAGTACTTC. As protein: CASSLDRGFGNSYEQYF. The chain links TRBV12-3 or TRBV12-4 to TRBJ2-7, with 8 bases matching TRBD1. V lost 1 base, J lost 0 bases, and 8 bases stayed unmatched. CDR3 length: 17 residues.

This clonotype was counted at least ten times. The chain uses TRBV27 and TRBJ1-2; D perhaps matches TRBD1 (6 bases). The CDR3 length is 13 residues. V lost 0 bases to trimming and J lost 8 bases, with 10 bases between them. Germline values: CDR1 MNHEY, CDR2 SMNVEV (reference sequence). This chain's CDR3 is CASSLSGGSGYTF. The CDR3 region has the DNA TGTGCCAGCAGTTTATCGGGGGGCTCAGGCTACACCTTC.

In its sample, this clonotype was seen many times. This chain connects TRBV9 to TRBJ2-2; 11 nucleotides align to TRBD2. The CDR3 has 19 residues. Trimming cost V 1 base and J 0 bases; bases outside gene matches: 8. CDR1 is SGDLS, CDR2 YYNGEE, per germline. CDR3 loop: CASSVPTSGTLSNTGELFF. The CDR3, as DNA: TGTGCCAGCAGCGTACCGACTAGCGGGACACTATCGAACACCGGGGAGCTGTTTTTT.

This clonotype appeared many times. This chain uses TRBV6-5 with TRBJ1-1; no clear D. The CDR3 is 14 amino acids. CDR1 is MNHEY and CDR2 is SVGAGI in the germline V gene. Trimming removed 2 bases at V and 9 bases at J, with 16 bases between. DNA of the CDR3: TGTGCCAGCAGTTACGGTGTGGAGGACCCAAAAGCTTTCTTT. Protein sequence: CASSYGVEDPKAFF.

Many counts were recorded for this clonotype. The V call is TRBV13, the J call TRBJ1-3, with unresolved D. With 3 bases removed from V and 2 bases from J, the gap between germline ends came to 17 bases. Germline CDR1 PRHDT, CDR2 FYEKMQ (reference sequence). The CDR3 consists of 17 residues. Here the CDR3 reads CASSFEAGKGAGNTIYF. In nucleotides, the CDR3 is TGTGCCAGCAGCTTTGAGGCCGGGAAGGGTGCTGGAAACACCATATATTTT.

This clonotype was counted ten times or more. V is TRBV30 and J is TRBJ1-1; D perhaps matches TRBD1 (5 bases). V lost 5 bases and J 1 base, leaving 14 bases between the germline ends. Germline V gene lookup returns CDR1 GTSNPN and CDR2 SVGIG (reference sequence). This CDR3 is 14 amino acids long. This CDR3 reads CAWHRGTENTEAFF. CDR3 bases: TGTGCCTGGCATCGCGGGACTGAGAACACTGAAGCTTTCTTT.

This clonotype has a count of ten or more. The CDR3 is CASSDEGYEQYF. Here the CDR3 DNA reads TGTGCCAGCAGCGATGAGGGCTACGAGCAGTACTTC. The chain employs TRBV9 and TRBJ2-7; possible D gene TRBD2, 5 bases. The CDR3 runs to 12 residues. Germline V CDR1 and CDR2: SGDLS, YYNGEE. V was cut by 3 bases and J by 3 bases, with 7 bases left in between.

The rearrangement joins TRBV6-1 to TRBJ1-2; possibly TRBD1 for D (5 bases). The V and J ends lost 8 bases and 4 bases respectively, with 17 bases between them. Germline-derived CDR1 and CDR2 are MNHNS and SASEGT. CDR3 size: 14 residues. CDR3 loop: CASVNRDVGYGYTF. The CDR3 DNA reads TGTGCCAGCGTCAACCGGGACGTAGGCTATGGCTACACCTTC.

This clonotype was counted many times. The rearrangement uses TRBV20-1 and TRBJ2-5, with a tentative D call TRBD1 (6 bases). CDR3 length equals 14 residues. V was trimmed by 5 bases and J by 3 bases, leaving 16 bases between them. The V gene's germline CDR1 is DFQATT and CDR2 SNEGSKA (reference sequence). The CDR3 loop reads CSAFSGAGKETQYF. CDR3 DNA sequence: TGCAGTGCTTTCTCAGGGGCCGGGAAAGAGACCCAGTACTTC.

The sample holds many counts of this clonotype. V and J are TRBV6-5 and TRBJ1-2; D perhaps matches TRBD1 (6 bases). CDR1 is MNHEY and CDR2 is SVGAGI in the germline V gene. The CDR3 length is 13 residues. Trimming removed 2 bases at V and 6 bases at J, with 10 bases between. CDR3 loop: CASSYDTGNGYTF. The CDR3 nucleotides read TGTGCCAGCAGTTACGATACAGGGAATGGCTACACCTTC.

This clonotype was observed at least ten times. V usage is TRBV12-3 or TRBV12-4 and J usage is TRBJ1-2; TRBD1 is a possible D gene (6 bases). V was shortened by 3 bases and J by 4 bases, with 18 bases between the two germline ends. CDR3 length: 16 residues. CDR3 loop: CASSFTGARGVYGYTF. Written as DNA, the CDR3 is TGTGCCAGCAGTTTTACGGGGGCGCGGGGGGTCTATGGCTACACCTTC.

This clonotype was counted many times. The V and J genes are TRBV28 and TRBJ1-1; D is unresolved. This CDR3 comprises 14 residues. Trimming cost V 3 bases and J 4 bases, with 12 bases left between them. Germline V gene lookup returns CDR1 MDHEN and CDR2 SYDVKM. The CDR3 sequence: CASSFTPRSTEAFF. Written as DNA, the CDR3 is TGTGCCAGCAGTTTTACCCCAAGGAGCACTGAAGCTTTCTTT.

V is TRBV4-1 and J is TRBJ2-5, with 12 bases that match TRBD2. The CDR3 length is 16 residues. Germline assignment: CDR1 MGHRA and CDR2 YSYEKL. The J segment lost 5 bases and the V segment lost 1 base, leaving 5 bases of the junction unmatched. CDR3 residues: CASSQAPSGRGETQYF. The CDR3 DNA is TGCGCCAGCAGCCAAGCCCCTAGCGGGAGGGGGGAGACCCAGTACTTC.

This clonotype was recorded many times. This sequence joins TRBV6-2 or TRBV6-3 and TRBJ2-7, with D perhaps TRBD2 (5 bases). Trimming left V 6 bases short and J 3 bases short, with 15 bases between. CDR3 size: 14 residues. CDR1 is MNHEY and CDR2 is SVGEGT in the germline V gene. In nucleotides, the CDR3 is TGTGCCAGCAGCTTAGAAAGGAGGCTCTACGAGCAGTACTTC. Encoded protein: CASSLERRLYEQYF.

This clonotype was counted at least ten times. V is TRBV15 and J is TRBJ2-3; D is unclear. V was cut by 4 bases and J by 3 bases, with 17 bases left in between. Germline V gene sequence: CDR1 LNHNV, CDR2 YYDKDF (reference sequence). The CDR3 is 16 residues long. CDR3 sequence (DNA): TGTGCCACCAGCAAAAACCTAGGAAGTGGAACAGATACGCAGTATTTT. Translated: CATSKNLGSGTDTQYF.

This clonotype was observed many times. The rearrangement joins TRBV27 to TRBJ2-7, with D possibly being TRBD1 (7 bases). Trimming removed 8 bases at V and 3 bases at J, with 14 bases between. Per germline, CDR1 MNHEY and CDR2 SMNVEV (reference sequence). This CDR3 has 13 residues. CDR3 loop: CASQYQGGYEQYF. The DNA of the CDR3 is TGTGCCAGCCAATACCAGGGGGGCTACGAGCAGTACTTC.

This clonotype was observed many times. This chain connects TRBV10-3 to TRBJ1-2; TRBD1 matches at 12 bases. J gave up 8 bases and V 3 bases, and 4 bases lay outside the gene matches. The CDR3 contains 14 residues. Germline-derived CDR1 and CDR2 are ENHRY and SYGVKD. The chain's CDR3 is CAISERDRGRGYTF. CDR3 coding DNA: TGTGCCATCAGTGAAAGGGACAGGGGGCGAGGCTACACCTTC.